Listed below are T cell receptor beta chains from one sample, sequenced in a study of shared clonotypes between healthy human individuals. Assay used: immunoSEQ multiplex PCR; TCRdb lists only in-frame clones, some missing. The sample consists of about 800,000 clones, 96% of them appearing once. Sequenced input: naive CD8+ T cells sorted from blood. The receptors were gathered from a man aged 25-45 years in good health. The CDR3 runs from the conserved cysteine through the conserved F or W. The D gene is left open where the match is weak. Not every row has a clone size; where given, it reads once, few, many or a size class.

TRBJ2-7 . . TRBV7-9 CASSDGQEQYF TGTGCCAGCAGCGACGGACAGGAGCAGTACTTC
TRBJ2-2 . . TRBV7-2 CASSLAVQLYTTGELFF TGTGCCAGCAGCTTAGCGGTACAGCTATATACCACCGGGGAGCTGTTTTTT
TRBJ2-7 . . TRBV25-1 CASSRGQGPYEQYF TGTGCCAGCAGTAGGGGCCAGGGGCCCTACGAGCAGTACTTC
TRBJ1-2 . . TRBV19 CASTATGFGYTF TGTGCCAGTACCGCTACAGGGTTCGGCTACACCTTC
TRBJ2-1 . . TRBV19 CASSISSYNEQFF TGTGCCAGTAGTATAAGCTCCTACAATGAGCAGTTCTTC
TRBJ1-4 TRBD1 . TRBV27 CASSLLGQGGEKLFF TGTGCCAGCAGTTTATTAGGACAGGGAGGCGAAAAACTGTTTTTT
TRBJ1-1 . . TRBV29-1 CSVTLGTEAFF TGCAGCGTTACCTTGGGTACTGAAGCTTTCTTT
TRBJ2-1 TRBD1 . TRBV29-1 CSDRTGSYNEQFF TGCAGCGACCGGACAGGTTCCTACAATGAGCAGTTCTTC
TRBJ1-2 . . TRBV19 CASSIDENGFYGYTF TGTGCCAGTAGTATAGATGAGAATGGGTTCTATGGCTACACCTTC
TRBJ2-1 . . TRBV6-4 CASSSGPYNEQFF TGTGCCAGCAGTAGCGGTCCCTACAATGAGCAGTTCTTC
TRBJ1-1 . once TRBV15 CATSSRGWGGDTEAFF TGTGCCACCAGCTCGAGAGGGTGGGGAGGGGACACTGAAGCTTTCTTT
TRBJ2-1 TRBD2 . TRBV11-2 CASSPIAGASYNEQFF TGTGCCAGCAGCCCGATAGCGGGAGCCTCCTACAATGAGCAGTTCTTC
TRBJ2-1 . . TRBV5-1 CASSLGVIGVDPYNEQFF TGCGCCAGCAGCTTGGGCGTCATAGGGGTCGATCCCTACAATGAGCAGTTCTTC
TRBJ2-7 . . TRBV5-6 CASSLGSNPEQYF TGTGCCAGCAGCTTGGGGAGTAACCCCGAGCAGTACTTC
TRBJ2-7 . . TRBV5-1 CASSLDYREKPYEQYF TGCGCCAGCAGCTTGGATTATCGTGAGAAGCCCTACGAGCAGTACTTC
TRBJ2-7 TRBD2 . TRBV7-9 CASSYGLAGSYEQYF TGTGCCAGCAGCTACGGACTAGCGGGCTCCTACGAGCAGTACTTC
TRBJ1-5 TRBD1 . TRBV7-9 CASSAPKTGGVWDNQPQHF TGTGCCAGCAGCGCCCCGAAGACAGGGGGCGTTTGGGACAATCAGCCCCAGCATTTT
TRBJ1-3 TRBD1 . TRBV27 CASSRTGSGNTIYF TGTGCCAGCAGTCGGACAGGGTCTGGAAACACCATATATTTT
TRBJ2-1 TRBD1 . TRBV28 CASSMETGLYNEQFF TGTGCCAGCAGTATGGAGACAGGGCTTTACAATGAGCAGTTCTTC
TRBJ1-2 . once TRBV27 CASSLASHSVNYGYTF TGTGCCAGCAGTTTAGCCTCCCACTCAGTGAACTATGGCTACACCTTC
TRBJ1-1 . . TRBV7-2 CASSLARGAVNTEAFF TGTGCCAGCAGCTTAGCCCGGGGGGCGGTGAACACTGAAGCTTTCTTT
TRBJ1-1 TRBD1 . TRBV7-9 CASSSSQGAQTEAFF TGTGCCAGCAGCTCCTCACAGGGGGCGCAGACTGAAGCTTTCTTT
TRBJ2-2 . . TRBV2 CASRRRAELFF TGTGCCAGCCGAAGACGAGCGGAGCTGTTTTTT
TRBJ2-2 . . TRBV7-2 CASSGDPRIPGELFF TGTGCCAGCAGCGGGGACCCCCGCATTCCCGGGGAGCTGTTTTTT
TRBJ2-2 TRBD2 once TRBV18 CASSPGLAGIGELFF TGTGCCAGCTCACCGGGACTAGCGGGAATCGGGGAGCTGTTTTTT
TRBJ1-5 . once TRBV6-1 CASSEAGTLSGPQHF TGTGCCAGCAGTGAAGCCGGGACACTCTCAGGGCCCCAGCATTTT
TRBJ2-7 TRBD1 . TRBV6-1 CASSARGLYEQYF TGTGCCAGCAGTGCTAGGGGGCTCTACGAGCAGTACTTC
TRBJ2-1 TRBD1 . TRBV12-5 CASGLIGTEYNEQFF TGTGCTAGTGGTTTGATCGGGACAGAATACAATGAGCAGTTCTTC
TRBJ2-7 TRBD2 . TRBV30 CAWSVGTINSYEQYF TGTGCCTGGAGTGTGGGGACTATAAACTCCTACGAGCAGTACTTC
TRBJ2-1 TRBD2 . TRBV11-2 CASSPFSGMNAYNEQFF TGTGCCAGCAGCCCCTTTAGCGGGATGAATGCCTACAATGAGCAGTTCTTC
TRBJ2-7 TRBD1 . TRBV11-2 CASSWGTGGYEQYF TGTGCCAGCAGTTGGGGGACAGGGGGTTACGAGCAGTACTTC
TRBJ2-1 TRBD2 . TRBV9 CASNAGELNEQFF TGTGCCAGCAACGCGGGAGAACTCAATGAGCAGTTCTTC
TRBJ2-1 TRBD2 . TRBV19 CASTLSTSGDYNEQFF TGTGCCAGTACCCTGTCCACTAGCGGCGACTACAATGAGCAGTTCTTC
TRBJ2-6 . . TRBV10-3 CAISSGPMLAGANVLTF TGTGCCATCAGTTCGGGACCCATGTTAGCTGGGGCCAACGTCCTGACTTTC
TRBJ2-1 TRBD2 . TRBV19 CASSIGLANNEQFF TGTGCCAGTAGTATAGGACTAGCTAACAATGAGCAGTTCTTC
TRBJ1-2 . . TRBV10-1 CASSERDTETYGYTF TGCGCCAGCAGTGAGAGGGACACCGAAACCTATGGCTACACCTTC
TRBJ2-7 . . TRBV13 CASSLKLGYEQYF TGTGCCAGCAGCTTAAAACTCGGCTACGAGCAGTACTTC
TRBJ2-7 . . TRBV9 CASSVAGDGAYEQYF TGTGCCAGCAGCGTAGCGGGGGACGGAGCATACGAGCAGTACTTC
TRBJ2-2 . . TRBV7-9 CASSLVGGGTYTGELFF TGTGCCAGCAGCTTAGTGGGAGGTGGGACCTACACCGGGGAGCTGTTTTTT
TRBJ1-3 . . TRBV11-2 CASSFNRDTSGNTIYF TGTGCCAGCAGCTTTAACCGGGACACCTCTGGAAACACCATATATTTT
TRBJ1-2 TRBD1 . TRBV7-9 CASSGRQGPYDGYTF TGTGCCAGCAGCGGCCGACAGGGTCCATACGATGGCTACACCTTC
TRBJ2-5 . . TRBV28 CASSPGVTMEETQYF TGTGCCAGCAGTCCGGGGGTGACAATGGAAGAGACCCAGTACTTC
TRBJ2-1 . . TRBV10-2 CASSVLAAGDEQFF TGCGCCAGCAGTGTATTAGCAGCTGGAGATGAGCAGTTCTTC
TRBJ2-7 TRBD1 . TRBV4-1 CASSQAGQSSYEQYF TGCGCCAGCAGCCAAGCGGGACAGAGCTCCTACGAGCAGTACTTC
TRBJ1-4 . . TRBV10-1 CASSDGRRNGDEKLFF TGCGCCAGCAGTGATGGCAGACGGAATGGGGATGAAAAACTGTTTTTT
TRBJ2-3 TRBD2 . TRBV5-4 CASSPNMGLNTDTQYF TGTGCCAGCAGCCCTAATATGGGACTAAACACAGATACGCAGTATTTT
TRBJ1-5 . . TRBV5-1 CASSLEGPGPQHF TGCGCCAGCAGCTTGGAGGGGCCTGGGCCCCAGCATTTT
TRBJ1-4 . . TRBV6-5 CASSYMGPREKLFF TGTGCCAGCAGTTACATGGGACCGCGTGAAAAACTGTTTTTT